A single sample gave rise to the 23 T cell receptor beta chains below, sequenced in a study of shared clonotypes between healthy human individuals. Here immunoSEQ multiplex PCR was the method, and the copy in TCRdb shows in-frame clones only, minus some. Of about 1.1 million clones in the sample, 60% to 85% were seen once. The specimen was memory CD4+ T cells from PBMCs. Documented subset: CD45RA-negative fraction. These receptors all stem from a man aged 18 to 35 in good health. Some clones in this sample may be carry-over from other donors' samples.

This clone appeared a single time. The CDR3 region is CASRSDSFRTEAFF. The CDR3, as DNA: TGTGCCAGCAGGTCCGACAGTTTTCGTACTGAAGCTTTCTTT. The chain joins TRBV28 to TRBJ1-1, with D tentatively TRBD1 (5 bases). Trimming took 6 bases from V and 5 from J, leaving 16 bases between them. Germline-derived CDR1 and CDR2 are MDHEN and SYDVKM. The CDR3 spans 14 residues.

This clone was recorded only once. This chain uses TRBV6-1 with TRBJ2-7; 13 positions match TRBD2. The CDR3 is 15 amino acids. With 5 bases clipped from V and 5 bases from J, the junction kept 6 bases outside the gene matches. Germline V gene lookup returns CDR1 MNHNS and CDR2 SASEGT. The CDR3 coding sequence is TGTGCCAGCAGTCCCACTAGCGGGAGGGCCCACGAGCAGTACTTC. This gives the protein CASSPTSGRAHEQYF.

The V gene is TRBV7-3, the J gene TRBJ2-5; D might be TRBD1 (6 bases). Looked up from germline, CDR1 is SGHTA and CDR2 is FQGTGA. The CDR3 contains 15 residues. Trimming pared 2 bases from V and 2 bases from J, leaving 12 bases between. CDR3 sequence (DNA): TGTGCCAGCAGCTTACGTGGGGGCGAACAAGAGACCCAGTACTTC. Residues: CASSLRGGEQETQYF.

The chain uses TRBV20-1 and TRBJ2-5; no reliable D call. The CDR3 has 10 amino acids. Germline CDR1 is DFQATT and CDR2 is SNEGSKA (reference sequence). CDR3 DNA: TGCAGCCTATGGAAAGAGACCCAGTACTTC. As protein: CSLWKETQYF.

The chain is built from TRBV7-9 and TRBJ2-7; no reliable D call. The length of the CDR3 is 14 residues. The V gene's germline CDR1 is SEHNR and CDR2 FQNEAQ (reference sequence). The V gene lost 8 bases and the J gene lost 0 bases, with 14 bases spanning the gap. The CDR3 nucleotides are TGTGCCAGCGGCCCCCGATCCTCCTCCTACGAGCAGTACTTC. Its protein is CASGPRSSSYEQYF.

This chain uses TRBV29-1 with TRBJ1-2, with D possibly matching TRBD1 (5 bases). Germline lookup yields CDR1 SQVTM and CDR2 ANQGSEA. CDR3 length: 13 residues. The V and J ends lost 7 bases and 3 bases respectively, with 15 bases between them. The CDR3 nucleotides read TGCAGCGGGGGGACCGGGGTGGACTATGGCTACACCTTC. Translated: CSGGTGVDYGYTF.

The rearrangement uses TRBV6-5 and TRBJ2-1, with TRBD2 matching 10 bases. The germline V gene has CDR1 MNHEY and CDR2 SVGAGI. V gave up 5 bases and J gave up 7 bases; unmatched junction bases: 5. This CDR3 spans 14 amino acids. CDR3 sequence reads: CASSLAGESNEQFF. Written as DNA, the CDR3 is TGTGCCAGCAGTCTAGCGGGAGAGAGTAATGAGCAGTTCTTC.

This clone was recorded at least ten times. V is TRBV28 and J is TRBJ1-2; TRBD1 aligns across 7 bases. From germline, CDR1 is MDHEN and CDR2 SYDVKM. CDR3 size: 16 residues. The V gene end was trimmed by 6 bases and the J gene end by 8 bases; junction bases not matched to a gene: 18. This CDR3 reads CASRMAGGGGWGGYTF. The CDR3 nucleotides read TGTGCCAGCAGGATGGCCGGTGGAGGGGGCTGGGGAGGCTACACCTTC.

This clone was found many times. The gene calls are TRBV28 and TRBJ2-5; D gene ambiguous. The germline gives CDR1 MDHEN, CDR2 SYDVKM. V was clipped by 3 bases and J by 6 bases, with 14 bases between them. The length of the CDR3 is 14 residues. DNA of the CDR3: TGTGCCAGCAGTTTTGTTTATAACGCTAAGACCCAGTACTTC. Protein product: CASSFVYNAKTQYF.

This clone was seen at least ten times. V gene TRBV2 combines with J gene TRBJ1-2; D uncertain. The CDR3 is made up of 15 amino acids. V was clipped by 6 bases and J by 0 bases, with 14 bases between them. In germline, CDR1 is SNHLY, CDR2 FYNNEI. CDR3 DNA sequence: TGTGCCAGCAGGAGGGATAGACCTACTAACTATGGCTACACCTTC. Translated: CASRRDRPTNYGYTF.

This clone appeared once. The J gene is TRBJ2-5, the V gene TRBV7-7, with a tentative D call TRBD2 (5 bases). Gene TRBJ2-7 matches the end of the DNA better, so the J call may be wrong. Germline-derived CDR1 and CDR2 are SSHAT and FNYEAQ (reference sequence). This CDR3 spans 15 amino acids. CDR3 nucleotides: TGTGCCAGCAGCTTTGAGGCGGACTCCCTCTACGAGCAGTACTTC. Its translation is CASSFEADSLYEQYF.

CDR3 amino acids: CASSYRGDYYNEQFF. DNA of the CDR3: TGTGCCAGCAGTTACCGAGGGGACTACTACAATGAGCAGTTCTTC. This sequence joins TRBV6-6 and TRBJ2-1; TRBD2 matches at 7 bases. The CDR3 runs to 15 residues. Germline V gene data show CDR1 as MNHNY and CDR2 as SVGAGI (reference sequence). Trimming took 2 bases from V and 3 from J; bases not matched to a gene: 4.

The chain uses TRBV11-2 and TRBJ2-4; D uncertain. This CDR3 spans 14 amino acids. The V and J ends lost 1 base and 6 bases respectively, with 10 bases between them. The germline CDR1 and CDR2 sequences are SGHAT and FQNNGV. This CDR3 is CASSLGNIGNIQYF. The CDR3 nucleotides are TGTGCCAGCAGCTTAGGAAATATCGGAAACATTCAGTACTTC.

This rearrangement joins TRBV7-9 to TRBJ2-1; D might be TRBD2 (6 bases). Germline V lookup: CDR1 SEHNR, CDR2 FQNEAQ (reference sequence). The CDR3 is made up of 14 amino acids. With 7 bases removed from V and 6 bases from J, the gap between germline ends came to 16 bases. In nucleotides, the CDR3 is TGTGCCAGCAATAACCTACTGGGAGGCAATGAGCAGTTCTTC. Translating gives CASNNLLGGNEQFF.

The DNA of the CDR3 is TGTGCCAGCAGTTTAGTTGGAAGAACAAAACCGTCCCACGAGCAGTACTTC. This gives the protein CASSLVGRTKPSHEQYF. This chain connects TRBV28 to TRBJ2-7; no definite D call. This CDR3 is 17 amino acids long. Germline CDR1 is MDHEN and CDR2 is SYDVKM. V gave up 2 bases and J gave up 5 bases, with 22 bases separating them.

A remark on this clone: Other DNA sequences within the sample encode an identical CDR3. Written as DNA, the CDR3 is TGTGCCAGCACCTCCTTGGGCAGGGGGCCTAAGGAGCCCCAGCATTTT. Protein sequence: CASTSLGRGPKEPQHF. This rearrangement joins TRBV28 to TRBJ1-5; 8 nucleotides match TRBD1. CDR3 size: 16 residues. Germline trimming cut 7 bases from V and 8 bases from J; bases unmatched to any gene: 16. Germline loops: CDR1 MDHEN, CDR2 SYDVKM.

This sequence joins TRBV7-2 and TRBJ2-1; D gene unclear. With 1 base removed from V and 6 bases from J, the gap between germline ends came to 13 bases. The CDR3 contains 15 residues. Germline values: CDR1 SGHTA, CDR2 FQGNSA. CDR3 sequence (DNA): TGTGCCAGCAGCTTAGTAGGGCAGACGGGCAATGAGCAGTTCTTC. It encodes CASSLVGQTGNEQFF.

This clone was recorded only once. This chain uses TRBV18 with TRBJ2-7; D might be TRBD1 (5 bases). Per germline, CDR1 KGHSH and CDR2 LQKENI. Trimming shortened V by 5 bases and J by 4 bases, and 12 bases separated the two germline ends. The CDR3 sequence is 13 residues long. CDR3 amino acids: CASSGAEGYEQYF. The CDR3 nucleotides are TGTGCCAGCTCAGGGGCAGAAGGGTACGAGCAGTACTTC.

The chain links TRBV4-2 to TRBJ2-3; D unclear. CDR3 length: 15 residues. The ends were cut back, 0 bases at V and 2 bases at J, with 9 bases in the middle. Germline CDR1 reads LGHNA; CDR2 reads YNFKEQ. CDR3 sequence (DNA): TGTGCCAGCAGCCAAGAGGGCTTCCACACAGATACGCAGTATTTT. Translated, it gives CASSQEGFHTDTQYF.

Only one count was recorded for this clone. CDR3 amino acids: CASSHMQGSEGSEQYF. DNA for the CDR3: TGCGCCAGCAGCCATATGCAAGGATCCGAGGGGAGCGAGCAGTACTTC. The rearrangement uses TRBV4-1 and TRBJ2-7, with D perhaps matching TRBD1 or TRBD2 (5 bases each). The CDR3 loop spans 16 amino acids. The germline gives CDR1 MGHRA, CDR2 YSYEKL. V gave up 3 bases and J gave up 6 bases, with 21 bases separating them.

This sequence joins TRBV18 and TRBJ1-2, with 8 bases identical to TRBD1. The germline V gene has CDR1 KGHSH and CDR2 LQKENI. V lost 2 bases and J lost 6; bases outside the gene matches: 5. This CDR3 comprises 14 residues. The CDR3 region has the DNA TGTGCCAGCTCACCATATAGGACAGGGAATGGCTACACCTTC. It translates to CASSPYRTGNGYTF.

This clone showed up just once. This chain uses TRBV7-8 with TRBJ2-1, with 7 bases that match TRBD2. CDR1 SGHVS and CDR2 FQNEAQ come from the germline V gene. This CDR3 spans 14 amino acids. Trimming at V came to 1 base and at J to 12 bases, leaving 9 bases not matched to a gene. Here the CDR3 DNA reads TGTGCCAGCAGCTTAGATGGCGGGAGTAGGAGGCAGTTCTTC. Its protein is CASSLDGGSRRQFF.

CDR3 nucleotides: TGTGCCAGTAGACAGACAGGGGGCAATAATGAGCAGTTCTTC. This gives the protein CASRQTGGNNEQFF. The chain recombines TRBV19 with TRBJ2-1, with 10 bases identical to TRBD1. The CDR3 runs 14 residues. Per germline, CDR1 LNHDA and CDR2 SQIVND (reference sequence). The junction had 6 bases not matched to a gene; V was cut back by 6 bases and J by 7 bases. The whole variable domain, remainder taken from reference TRBV19 and TRBJ2-1, is DGGITQSPKYLFRKEGQNVTLSCEQNLNHDAMYWYRQDPGQGLRLIYYSQIVNDFQKGDIAEGYSVSREKKESFPLTVTSAQKNPTAFYLCASRQTGGNNEQFFGPGTRLTVL.